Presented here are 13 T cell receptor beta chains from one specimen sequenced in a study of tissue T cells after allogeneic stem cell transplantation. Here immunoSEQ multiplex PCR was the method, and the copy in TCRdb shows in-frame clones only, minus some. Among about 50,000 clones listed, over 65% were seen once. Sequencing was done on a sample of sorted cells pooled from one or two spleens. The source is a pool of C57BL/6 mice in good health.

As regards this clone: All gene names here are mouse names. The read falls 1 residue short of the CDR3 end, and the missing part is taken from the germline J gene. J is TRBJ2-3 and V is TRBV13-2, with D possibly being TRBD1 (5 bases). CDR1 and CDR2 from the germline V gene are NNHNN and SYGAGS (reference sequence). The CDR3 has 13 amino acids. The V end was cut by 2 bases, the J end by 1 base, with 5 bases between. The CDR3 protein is CASGEQGAETLYF. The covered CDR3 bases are TGTGCCAGCGGTGAACAGGGTGCAGAAACGCTGTAT.

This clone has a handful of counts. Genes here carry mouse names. The sequenced CDR3 bases are TGTGCCAGCAGCCCGGACTGGGGGAGCTCCTATGAACAGTAC. Translated: CASSPDWGSSYEQY. The whole CDR3 protein reads CASSPDWGSSYEQYF. This sequence joins TRBV14 and TRBJ2-7; 10 nucleotides line up with TRBD2. The CDR3 end lies 1 residue beyond the end of the read and is filled in from the germline J gene. Germline-derived CDR1 and CDR2 are SGHDT and FRDEAV. With 5 bases clipped from V and 0 bases from J, the junction kept 5 bases outside the gene matches. The CDR3 is made up of 15 amino acids. The full variable domain, in which reference TRBV14 and TRBJ2-7 provide the parts outside the CDR3, is EAGVTQSPRYAVLQEGQAVSFWCDPISGHDTLYWYQQPRDQGPQLLVYFRDEAVIDNSQLPSDRFSAVRPKGTNSTLKIQSAKQGDTATYLCASSPDWGSSYEQYFGPGTRLTVL.

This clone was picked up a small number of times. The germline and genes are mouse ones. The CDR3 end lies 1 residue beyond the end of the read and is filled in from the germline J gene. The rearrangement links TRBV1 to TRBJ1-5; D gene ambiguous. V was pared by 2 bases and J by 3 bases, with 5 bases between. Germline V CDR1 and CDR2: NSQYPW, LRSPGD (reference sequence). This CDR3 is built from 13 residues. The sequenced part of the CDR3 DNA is TGCACCTGCAGTGCACACACCAACCAGGCTCCGCTT. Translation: CTCSAHTNQAPL. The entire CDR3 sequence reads CTCSAHTNQAPLF.

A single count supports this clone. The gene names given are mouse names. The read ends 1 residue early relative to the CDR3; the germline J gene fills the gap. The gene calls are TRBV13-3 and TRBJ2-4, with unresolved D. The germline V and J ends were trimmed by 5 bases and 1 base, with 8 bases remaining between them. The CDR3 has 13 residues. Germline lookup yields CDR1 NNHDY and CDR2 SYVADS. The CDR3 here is CASRPPGQNTLYF. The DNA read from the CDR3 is TGTGCCAGCAGGCCACCGGGTCAAAACACCTTGTAC.

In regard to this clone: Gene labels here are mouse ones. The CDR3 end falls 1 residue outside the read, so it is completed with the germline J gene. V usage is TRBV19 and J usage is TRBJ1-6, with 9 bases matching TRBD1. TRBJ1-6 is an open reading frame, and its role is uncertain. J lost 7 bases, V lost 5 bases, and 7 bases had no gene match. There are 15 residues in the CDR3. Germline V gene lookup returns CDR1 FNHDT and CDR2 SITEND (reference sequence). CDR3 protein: CASSQDRGRNSPLYF. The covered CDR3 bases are TGTGCCAGCAGCCAGGACAGGGGAAGGAATTCGCCCCTCTAC.

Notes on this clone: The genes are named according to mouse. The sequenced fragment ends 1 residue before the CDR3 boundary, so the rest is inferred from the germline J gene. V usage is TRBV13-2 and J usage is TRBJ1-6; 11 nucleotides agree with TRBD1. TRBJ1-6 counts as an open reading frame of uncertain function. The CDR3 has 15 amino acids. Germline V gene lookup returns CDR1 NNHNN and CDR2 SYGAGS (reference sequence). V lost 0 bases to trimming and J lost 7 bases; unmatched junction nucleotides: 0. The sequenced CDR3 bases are TGTGCCAGCGGTGATGGGACAGGGGGCAATTCGCCCCTCTAC. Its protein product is CASGDGTGGNSPLY. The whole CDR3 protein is CASGDGTGGNSPLYF.

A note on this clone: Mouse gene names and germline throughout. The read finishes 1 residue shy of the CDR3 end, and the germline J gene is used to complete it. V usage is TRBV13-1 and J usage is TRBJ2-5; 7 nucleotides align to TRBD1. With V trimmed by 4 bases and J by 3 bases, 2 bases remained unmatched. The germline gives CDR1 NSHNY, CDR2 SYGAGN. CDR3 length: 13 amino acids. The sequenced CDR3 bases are TGTGCCAGCAGTCTCAGGGGGCAAGACACCCAGTAC. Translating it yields CASSLRGQDTQY. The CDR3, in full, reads CASSLRGQDTQYF.

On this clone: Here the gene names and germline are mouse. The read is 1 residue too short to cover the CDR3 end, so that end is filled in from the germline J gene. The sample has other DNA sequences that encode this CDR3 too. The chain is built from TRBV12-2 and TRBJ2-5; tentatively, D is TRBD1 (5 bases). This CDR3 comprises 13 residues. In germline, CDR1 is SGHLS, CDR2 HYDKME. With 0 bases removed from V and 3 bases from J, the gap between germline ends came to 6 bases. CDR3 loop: CASSLGQQDTQYF. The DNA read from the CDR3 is TGTGCCAGCTCTCTCGGACAACAAGACACCCAGTAC.

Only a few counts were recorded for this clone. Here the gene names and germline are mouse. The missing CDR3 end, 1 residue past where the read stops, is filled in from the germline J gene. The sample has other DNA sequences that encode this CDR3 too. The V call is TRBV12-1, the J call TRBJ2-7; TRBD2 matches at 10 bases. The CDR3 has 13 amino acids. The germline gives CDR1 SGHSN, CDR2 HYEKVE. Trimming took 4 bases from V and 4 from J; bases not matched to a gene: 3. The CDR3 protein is CASSPGLGYEQYF. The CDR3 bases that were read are TGTGCCAGCTCCCCGGGACTGGGGTATGAACAGTAC.

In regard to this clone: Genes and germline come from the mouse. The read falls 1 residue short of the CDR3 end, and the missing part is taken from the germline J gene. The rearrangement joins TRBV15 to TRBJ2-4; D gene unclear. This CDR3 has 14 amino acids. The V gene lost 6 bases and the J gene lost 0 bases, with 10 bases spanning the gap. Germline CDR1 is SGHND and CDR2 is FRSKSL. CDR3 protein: CASSRLFSQNTLYF. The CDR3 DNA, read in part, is TGTGCCAGCAGCCGCCTCTTTAGTCAAAACACCTTGTAC. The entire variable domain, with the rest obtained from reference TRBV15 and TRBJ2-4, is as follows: DAGVTQTPRHEVAEKGQTIILKCEPVSGHNDLFWYRQTKIQGLELLSYFRSKSLMEDGGAFKDRFKAEMLNSSFSTLKIQPTEPKDSAVYLCASSRLFSQNTLYFGAGTRLSVL.

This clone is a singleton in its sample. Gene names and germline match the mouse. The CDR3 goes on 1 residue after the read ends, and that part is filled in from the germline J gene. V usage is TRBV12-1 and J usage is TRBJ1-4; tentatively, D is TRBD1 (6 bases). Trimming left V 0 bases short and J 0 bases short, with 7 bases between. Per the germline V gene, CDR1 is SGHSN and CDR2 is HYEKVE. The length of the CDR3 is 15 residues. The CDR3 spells CASSLGTISNERLFF. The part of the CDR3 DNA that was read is TGTGCCAGCTCTCTCGGGACAATTTCCAACGAAAGATTATTT.

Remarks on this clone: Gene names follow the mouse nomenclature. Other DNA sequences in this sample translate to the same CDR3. CDR3 amino acids: CASSGDWGGAETLYF. Partial CDR3 DNA: TGTGCCAGCAGTGGTGACTGGGGCGGTGCAGAAACGCTGTAT. This chain uses TRBV13-1 with TRBJ2-3, with 8 bases identical to TRBD2. Sequencing ends 1 residue short of the CDR3 end; the germline J gene provides the rest. The germline gives CDR1 NSHNY, CDR2 SYGAGN. V was clipped by 3 bases and J by 1 base; unmatched bases: 4. The CDR3 totals 15 residues.

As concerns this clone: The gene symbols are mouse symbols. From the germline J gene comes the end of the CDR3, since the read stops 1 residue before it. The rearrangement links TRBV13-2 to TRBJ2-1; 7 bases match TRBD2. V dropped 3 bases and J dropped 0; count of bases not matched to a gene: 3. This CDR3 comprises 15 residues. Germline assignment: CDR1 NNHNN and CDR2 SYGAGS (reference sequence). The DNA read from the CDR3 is TGTGCCAGCGGTGCCACTGGGGCTAACTATGCTGAGCAGTTC. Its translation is CASGATGANYAEQF. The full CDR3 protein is CASGATGANYAEQFF.